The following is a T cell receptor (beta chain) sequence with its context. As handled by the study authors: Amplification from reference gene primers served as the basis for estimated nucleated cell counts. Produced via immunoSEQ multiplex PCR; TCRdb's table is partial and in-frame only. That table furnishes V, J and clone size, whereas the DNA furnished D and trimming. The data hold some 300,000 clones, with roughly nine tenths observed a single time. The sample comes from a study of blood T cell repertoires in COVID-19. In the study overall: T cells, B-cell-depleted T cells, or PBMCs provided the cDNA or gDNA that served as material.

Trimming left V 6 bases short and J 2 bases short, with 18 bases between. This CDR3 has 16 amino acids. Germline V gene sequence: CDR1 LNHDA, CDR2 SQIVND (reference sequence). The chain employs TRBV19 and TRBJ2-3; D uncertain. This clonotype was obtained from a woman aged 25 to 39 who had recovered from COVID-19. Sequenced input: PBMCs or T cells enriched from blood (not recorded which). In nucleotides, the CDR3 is TGTGCCAGTAGAGCTAGGCGACTGATTTTCACAGATACGCAGTATTTT. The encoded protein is CASRARRLIFTDTQYF.